This T cell receptor (beta chain) was identified during a study of radiotherapy plus CTLA-4 blockade in lung cancer. Method: immunoSEQ multiplex PCR; TCRdb's copy keeps in-frame clones and lacks some. The sample carries 50,000 or so clones, less than 85% recorded once. A word on this clone: This sample also contains other DNA sequences that code for the same CDR3.

The starting material was peripheral blood, obtained from a patient treated with radiotherapy plus ipilimumab. The source of this sequence is a human donor with non-small cell lung cancer who had stable disease on radiotherapy plus ipilimumab.

CDR3 DNA: TGTGCCAGCAGCGAACGACAGGGGGTGGATGGCTACACCTTC. Its protein product is CASSERQGVDGYTF. The chain combines TRBV7-9 with TRBJ1-2; 9 bases fit TRBD1. CDR3 length: 14 residues. The V and J ends lost 5 bases and 6 bases, in that order; junction bases with no gene match: 7. Germline CDR1 reads SEHNR; CDR2 reads FQNEAQ (reference sequence).